Below are 7 T cell receptor beta chains sequenced from a single sample in a study of T cell repertoires in cytomegalovirus infection. MiXCR was run by TCRdb on the reads, yielding one entry per CDR3 protein. The table includes about 500,000 distinct CDR3 sequences, 30% to 40% detected once. The antigens of these receptors remain unknown. The source was cultured PBMCs, collected from culture after CMV antigen stimulation. These receptors were collected from a human donor in good health (CMV status not recorded). Some clones in this sample may be carry-over from other donors' samples.

The V gene is TRBV10-2, the J gene TRBJ2-3; the match to TRBD2 covers 11 bases. The CDR3 is 15 residues long. V was pared by 5 bases and J by 9 bases, with 10 bases of the junction left unmatched. In germline, CDR1 is WSHSY, CDR2 SAAADI. The CDR3 coding sequence is TGCGCCAGCAGTTTACTAGCGGGAGAGTCGGGGACGCAGTATTTT. Translating it yields CASSLLAGESGTQYF.

This clonotype was counted at least ten times. The V call is TRBV27, the J call TRBJ2-3, with TRBD2 matching over 9 bases. The CDR3 spans 16 residues. V gave up 5 bases and J gave up 1 base; unmatched junction bases: 7. Germline V gene data show CDR1 as MNHEY and CDR2 as SMNVEV (reference sequence). CDR3 loop: CASSPPREGGTDTQYF. The DNA for the CDR3 is TGTGCCAGCAGTCCCCCGCGGGAGGGCGGCACAGATACGCAGTATTTT.

The gene calls are TRBV28 and TRBJ2-7, with 9 nucleotides matching TRBD1. J was trimmed by 5 bases and V by 6 bases; bases with no gene match: 14. This CDR3 is built from 16 residues. Germline V gene data show CDR1 as MDHEN and CDR2 as SYDVKM. The CDR3 DNA is TGTGCCAGCAGGCCCCGATCCCGGGACAGGGTACACGAGCAGTACGTC. It specifies CASRPRSRDRVHEQYV.

This clonotype appeared many times. The chain carries TRBV6-1 and TRBJ2-7, with 12 nucleotides matching TRBD2. Trimming at V came to 3 bases and at J to 0 bases, leaving 0 bases not matched to a gene. The CDR3 totals 15 residues. The germline V gene encodes CDR1 MNHNS and CDR2 SASEGT. The CDR3 DNA reads as TGTGCCAGCAGTGAGACTAGCGGGAGCTCCTACGAGCAGTACGTC. Its protein product is CASSETSGSSYEQYV.

This clonotype was counted a few times. V usage is TRBV5-6 and J usage is TRBJ2-1; D remains ambiguous. This CDR3 region has 16 residues. V was shortened by 0 bases and J by 0 bases, with 10 bases between the two germline ends. Germline CDR1 reads SGHDT; CDR2 reads YYEEEE. Here the CDR3 reads CASSLVTRSSYNEQFF. In DNA form, the CDR3 reads TGTGCCAGCAGCTTGGTAACCCGAAGCTCCTACAATGAGCAGTTCTTC.

This chain joins TRBV24-1 and TRBJ1-5; the match to TRBD1 covers 8 bases. The CDR3 loop spans 18 amino acids. Germline V gives CDR1 KGHDR, CDR2 SFDVKD. J was trimmed by 7 bases and V by 1 base; bases with no gene match: 14. The DNA for the CDR3 is TGTGCCACCAGTGATTTTAGGTATCCCAGGGGGCAGGAACAGCCCCAGCATTTT. It specifies CATSDFRYPRGQEQPQHF.

In its sample, this clonotype was seen a few times. J is TRBJ1-5 and V is TRBV10-3; 10 positions match TRBD1. Unmatched junction bases numbered 2, after V lost 10 bases and J lost 2 bases. CDR3 length: 13 residues. Germline assignment: CDR1 ENHRY and CDR2 SYGVKD. The CDR3 spells CATGQGGNQPQHF. The CDR3 region has the DNA TGTGCCACCGGACAGGGGGGCAATCAGCCCCAGCATTTT.